What follows is one T cell receptor (beta chain) and its context. The antigen remains undetermined. This specimen belongs to a study of shared clonotypes between healthy human individuals. The study's findings and limits: Donor clonotype sharing was expected to depend on sequencing depth.

Donors included only healthy HIV-negative adults lacking recent acute infections or vaccinations. At deep level, the assay was performed. TCRdb's copy holds only in-frame clones and misses some; the assay was immunoSEQ multiplex PCR. In the table there are more than 900,000 clones, approximately 78% of which are singletons. The CDR3 is 13 residues long. CDR1 and CDR2 (germline): SGHNT, YYREEE (reference sequence). Trimming removed 7 bases from V and 5 bases from J, with 15 bases in between. The TCR originated in a man between 18 and 35 years old in good health. Some clones in this sample may be carry-over from other donors' samples. The sequencing input was memory CD4+ T cells from PBMCs. Specified subset: CD45RA-negative fraction. The chain employs TRBV5-4 and TRBJ2-5, with unresolved D. The CDR3 here is CASASFPLETQYF. The CDR3 DNA follows: TGTGCCAGCGCCAGCTTCCCCCTGGAGACCCAGTACTTC. Based on the CDR3 plus reference TRBV5-4 and TRBJ2-5, the full variable domain is ETGVTQSPTHLIKTRGQQVTLRCSSQSGHNTVSWYQQALGQGPQFIFQYYREEENGRGNFPPRFSGLQFPNYSSELNVNALELDDSALYLCASASFPLETQYFGPGTRLLVL.